The T cell receptor (beta chain) under discussion was sequenced for a study of blood T cell repertoires in COVID-19. Background on the study: The cDNA or gDNA used as material had been derived from T cells, B-cell-depleted T cells, or PBMCs.

In the original analysis: By means of reference gene primer amplification, nucleated cell counts were estimated. Clones were sequenced by immunoSEQ multiplex PCR, and TCRdb holds only the in-frame ones, with some missing. That table is the source of V, J and clone size, and D and trimming were worked out from the DNA. The sample holds more than 85,000 clones, about 84% seen once. The CDR3 is 15 residues long. Germline assignment: CDR1 MNHEY and CDR2 SMNVEV (reference sequence). Trimming took 7 bases from V and 5 from J; bases not matched to a gene: 9. This clonotype originated in a human donor in a cohort sampled during active COVID-19. This rearrangement joins TRBV27 to TRBJ1-4, with 8 bases identical to TRBD1. The sequencing sample was made of peripheral blood. The CDR3 DNA reads TGTGCCAGCACCCCCGACAGGGGTGGGAATGAAAAACTGTTTTTT. Its protein is CASTPDRGGNEKLFF.